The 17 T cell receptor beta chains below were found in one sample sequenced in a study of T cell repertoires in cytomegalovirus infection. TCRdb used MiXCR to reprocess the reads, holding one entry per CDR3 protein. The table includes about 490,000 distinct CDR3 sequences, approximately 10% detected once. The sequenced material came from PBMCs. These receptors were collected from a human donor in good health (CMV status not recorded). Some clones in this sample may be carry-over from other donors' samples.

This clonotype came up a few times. The CDR3: CASSFLQGSNSPLHF. CDR3 bases: TGTGCCAGCAGCTTTCTACAGGGGAGTAATTCACCCCTCCACTTT. J is TRBJ1-6 and V is TRBV6-1; TRBD1 agrees at 7 bases. V was pared by 6 bases and J by 6 bases, with 8 bases of the junction left unmatched. Germline V gives CDR1 MNHNS, CDR2 SASEGT. This CDR3 has 15 amino acids.

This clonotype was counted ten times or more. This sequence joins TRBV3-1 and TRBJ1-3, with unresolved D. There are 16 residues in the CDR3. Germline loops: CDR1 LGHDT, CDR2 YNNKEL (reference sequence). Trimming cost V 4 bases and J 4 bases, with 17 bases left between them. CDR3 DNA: TGTGCCAGCAGCCGTCCTAGCACTGGAGGGGGAAACACCATATATTTT. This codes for CASSRPSTGGGNTIYF.

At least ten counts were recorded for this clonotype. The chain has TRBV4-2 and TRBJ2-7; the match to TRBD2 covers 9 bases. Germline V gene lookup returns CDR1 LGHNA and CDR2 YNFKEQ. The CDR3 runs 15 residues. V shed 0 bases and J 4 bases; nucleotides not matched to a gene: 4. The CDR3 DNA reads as TGTGCCAGCAGCCAAGAGCCGGGACTAGCTTACGAGCAGTACTTC. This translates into CASSQEPGLAYEQYF.

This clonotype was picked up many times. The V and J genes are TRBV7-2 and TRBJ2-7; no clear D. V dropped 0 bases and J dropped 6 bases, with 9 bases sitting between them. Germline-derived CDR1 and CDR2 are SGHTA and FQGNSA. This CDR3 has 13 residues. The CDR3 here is CASSLAASREQYF. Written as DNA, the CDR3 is TGTGCCAGCAGCTTAGCGGCCAGTCGCGAGCAGTACTTC.

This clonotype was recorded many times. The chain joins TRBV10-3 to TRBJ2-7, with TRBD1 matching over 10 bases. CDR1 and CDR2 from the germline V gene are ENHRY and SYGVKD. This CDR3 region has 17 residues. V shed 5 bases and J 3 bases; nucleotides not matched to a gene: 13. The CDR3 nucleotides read TGTGCCATCAGTTCACAGGGGACAGGGGTGGAGGGCTACGAGCAGTACTTC. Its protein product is CAISSQGTGVEGYEQYF.

The CDR3 nucleotides are TGTGCCAGCGGCCCTACCGGGACTGCACAAGAGACCCAGTACTTC. It codes for CASGPTGTAQETQYF. The chain employs TRBV5-5 and TRBJ2-5; the D gene is possibly TRBD2 (6 bases). The germline gives CDR1 SGHKS, CDR2 YYEKEE (reference sequence). V lost 7 bases and J lost 2, with 18 bases in between. The CDR3 is made up of 15 amino acids. Using reference TRBV5-5 and TRBJ2-5 for the parts outside the CDR3, the full variable domain is DAGVTQSPTHLIKTRGQQVTLRCSPISGHKSVSWYQQVLGQGPQFIFQYYEKEERGRGNFPDRFSARQFPNYSSELNVNALLLGDSALYLCASGPTGTAQETQYFGPGTRLLVL.

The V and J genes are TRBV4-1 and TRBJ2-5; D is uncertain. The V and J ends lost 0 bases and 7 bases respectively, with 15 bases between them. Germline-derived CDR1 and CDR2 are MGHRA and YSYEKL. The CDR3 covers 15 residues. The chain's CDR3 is CASSQDPSRLLTQYF. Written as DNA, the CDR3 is TGCGCCAGCAGCCAAGATCCCTCCCGCTTGTTGACCCAGTACTTC.

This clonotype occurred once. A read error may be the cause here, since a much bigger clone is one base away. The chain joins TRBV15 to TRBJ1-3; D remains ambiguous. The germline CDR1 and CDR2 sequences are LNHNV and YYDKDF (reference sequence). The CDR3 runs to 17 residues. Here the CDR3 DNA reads TGTACCACCACCCAAAAAATGGCAGCTACTGGCGAAAACACCATATATTTT. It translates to CTTTQKMAATGENTIYF.

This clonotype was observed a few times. This CDR3 reads CAISDFRIGNTEAFF. For the CDR3, the DNA is TGTGCCATCAGTGATTTTCGAATCGGGAACACTGAAGCTTTCTTT. The V call is TRBV10-3, the J call TRBJ1-1; D is uncertain. Trimming removed 3 bases at V and 1 base at J, with 12 bases between. The CDR3 length is 15 residues. In germline, CDR1 is ENHRY, CDR2 SYGVKD.

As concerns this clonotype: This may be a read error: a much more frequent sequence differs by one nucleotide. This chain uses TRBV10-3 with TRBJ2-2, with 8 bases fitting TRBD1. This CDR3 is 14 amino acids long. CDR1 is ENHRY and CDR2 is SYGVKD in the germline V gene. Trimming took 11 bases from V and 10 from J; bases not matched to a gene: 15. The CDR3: CAVAERQGLEELFF. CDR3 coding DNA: TGTGCCGTCGCCGAGAGACAGGGGCTCGAGGAGCTGTTTTTT.

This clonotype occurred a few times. This CDR3 reads CASSQPSRTEAFF. DNA for the CDR3: TGTGCCAGCAGCCAGCCCTCCCGCACTGAAGCTTTCTTT. V gene TRBV7-9 combines with J gene TRBJ1-1; D is unresolved. This CDR3 contains 13 residues. CDR1 and CDR2 (germline): SEHNR, FQNEAQ (reference sequence). Between the trimmed V and J ends, which lost 5 bases and 4 bases, there was a span of 11 bases.

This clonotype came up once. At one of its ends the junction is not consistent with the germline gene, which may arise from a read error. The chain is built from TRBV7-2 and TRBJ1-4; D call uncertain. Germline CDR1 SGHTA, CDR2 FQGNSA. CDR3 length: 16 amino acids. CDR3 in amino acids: CASSFAFGVANQKLFF. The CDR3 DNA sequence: TGTGCCAGCAGCTTCGCGTTCGGGGTGGCTAATCAAAAACTGTTTTTT. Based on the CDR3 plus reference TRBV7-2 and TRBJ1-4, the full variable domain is GAGVSQSPSNKVTEKGKDVELRCDPISGHTALYWYRQSLGQGLEFLIYFQGNSAPDKSGLPSDRFSAERTGGSVSTLTIQRTQQEDSAVYLCASSFAFGVANQKLFFGSGTQLSVL.

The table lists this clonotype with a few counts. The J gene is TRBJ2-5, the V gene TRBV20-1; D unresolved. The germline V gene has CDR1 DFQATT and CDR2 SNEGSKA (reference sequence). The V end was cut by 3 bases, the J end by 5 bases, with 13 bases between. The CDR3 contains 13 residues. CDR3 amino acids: CSASGGKGETQYF. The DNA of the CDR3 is TGCAGTGCTAGCGGCGGAAAAGGGGAGACCCAGTACTTC.

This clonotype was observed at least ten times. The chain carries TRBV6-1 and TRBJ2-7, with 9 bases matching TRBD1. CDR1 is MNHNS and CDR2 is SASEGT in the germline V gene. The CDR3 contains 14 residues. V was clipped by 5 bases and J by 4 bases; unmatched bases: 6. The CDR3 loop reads CASSPGQGIYEQYF. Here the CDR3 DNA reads TGTGCCAGCAGTCCCGGACAGGGGATTTACGAGCAGTACTTC.

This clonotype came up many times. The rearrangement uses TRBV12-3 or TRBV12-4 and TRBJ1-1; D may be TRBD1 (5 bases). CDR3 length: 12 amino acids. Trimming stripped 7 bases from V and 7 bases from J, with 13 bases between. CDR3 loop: CASTSEGNEAFF. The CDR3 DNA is TGTGCCAGCACCTCAGAGGGGAATGAAGCTTTCTTT.

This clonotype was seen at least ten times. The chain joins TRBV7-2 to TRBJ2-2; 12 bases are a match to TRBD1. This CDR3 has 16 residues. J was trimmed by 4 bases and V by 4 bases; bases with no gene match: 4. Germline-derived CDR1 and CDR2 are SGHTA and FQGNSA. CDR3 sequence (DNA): TGTGCCAGCAGCTGGGGACAGGGGGCTATCACCGGGGAGCTGTTTTTT. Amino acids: CASSWGQGAITGELFF.

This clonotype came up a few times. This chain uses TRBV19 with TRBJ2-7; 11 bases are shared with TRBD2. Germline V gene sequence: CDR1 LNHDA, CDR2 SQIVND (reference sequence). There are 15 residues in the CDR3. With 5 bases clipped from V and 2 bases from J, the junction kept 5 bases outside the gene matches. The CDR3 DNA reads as TGTGCCAGTAGTTCATCTAGCGGGGGGACCTACGAGCAGTACTTC. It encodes CASSSSSGGTYEQYF.